These 13 T cell receptor beta chains came from one sample sequenced in a study of blood T cell repertoires in COVID-19. The assay was immunoSEQ multiplex PCR, and TCRdb's table has in-frame clones only and misses some. The data contain roughly 350,000 clones, roughly 90% of them singletons. The material sequenced was PBMCs or T cells enriched from blood (not recorded which). Receptors originate from a woman in her twenties or thirties who had recovered from COVID-19.

The chain carries TRBV12-3 or TRBV12-4 and TRBJ1-1, with D perhaps TRBD1 (6 bases). Trimming pared 2 bases from V and 4 bases from J, leaving 8 bases between. CDR3 size: 13 residues. The chain's CDR3 is CASSLQGSTEAFF. CDR3 in DNA: TGTGCCAGCAGTTTACAGGGGTCCACTGAAGCTTTCTTT.

The CDR3 spells CASSLSRAGEQYF. CDR3 DNA: TGTGCCAGCAGTTTATCCAGGGCGGGGGAGCAGTACTTC. This rearrangement joins TRBV27 to TRBJ2-7, with D possibly matching TRBD2 (6 bases). Trimming left V 0 bases short and J 7 bases short, with 10 bases between. The CDR3 covers 13 residues. From germline, CDR1 is MNHEY and CDR2 SMNVEV (reference sequence).

On this clone: The sample has other DNA sequences that encode this CDR3 too. The chain combines TRBV7-9 with TRBJ1-3, with D maybe TRBD1 (6 bases). CDR1 and CDR2 from the germline V gene are SEHNR and FQNEAQ (reference sequence). V lost 0 bases and J lost 0, with 6 bases in between. The CDR3 consists of 15 residues. CDR3 sequence reads: CASSLATGSGNTIYF. The CDR3 DNA reads TGTGCCAGCAGCTTAGCGACAGGCTCTGGAAACACCATATATTTT.

The rearrangement uses TRBV2 and TRBJ2-1; no definite D call. The CDR3 loop spans 12 amino acids. The germline V gene encodes CDR1 SNHLY and CDR2 FYNNEI. The ends were cut back, 3 bases at V and 4 bases at J, with 4 bases in the middle. The CDR3 here is CASSDSYNEQFF. In DNA, the CDR3 is TGTGCCAGCAGTGACAGTTACAATGAGCAGTTCTTC.

This chain links TRBV4-3 with TRBJ2-3, with a possible D match to TRBD1 (6 bases). V shed 0 bases and J shed 4 bases, with 14 bases lying between them. CDR3 size: 16 residues. Per the germline V gene, CDR1 is LGHNA and CDR2 is YSLEER. The CDR3 sequence: CASSQEGAERADTQYF. For the CDR3, the DNA is TGCGCCAGCAGCCAAGAGGGGGCGGAAAGGGCAGATACGCAGTATTTT.

The chain links TRBV7-3 to TRBJ2-1, with 10 nucleotides matching TRBD2. Germline CDR1 and CDR2: SGHTA and FQGTGA. Trimming cost V 3 bases and J 4 bases; bases outside gene matches: 3. There are 15 residues in the CDR3. CDR3 DNA sequence: TGTGCCAGCAGCTTTGGACTAGCGGTTTACAATGAGCAGTTCTTC. Translation gives CASSFGLAVYNEQFF.

CDR3 region: CASSLVSGYGYTF. As DNA, the CDR3 is TGTGCCAGCAGCTTAGTGAGTGGCTATGGCTACACCTTC. This sequence joins TRBV11-1 and TRBJ1-2; D gene uncertain. CDR3 length equals 13 residues. Germline V CDR1 and CDR2: SGHAT, FQDESV (reference sequence). The V gene lost 1 base and the J gene lost 4 bases, with 7 bases spanning the gap.

This clone appeared a single time. This chain joins TRBV28 and TRBJ2-7; 8 positions match TRBD2. The CDR3 spans 15 residues. Germline V gene sequence: CDR1 MDHEN, CDR2 SYDVKM. J gave up 0 bases and V 5 bases, and 6 bases lay outside the gene matches. This CDR3 reads CASSPQSGSSYEQYF. CDR3 in DNA: TGTGCCAGCAGTCCACAAAGCGGGAGCTCCTACGAGCAGTACTTC.

The chain employs TRBV18 and TRBJ2-5; 11 bases are a match to TRBD2. CDR1 and CDR2 (germline): KGHSH, LQKENI. The CDR3 loop spans 15 amino acids. V was clipped by 0 bases and J by 5 bases; unmatched bases: 2. CDR3: CASSPPASGGETQYF. CDR3 DNA sequence: TGTGCCAGCTCACCACCGGCTAGCGGGGGGGAGACCCAGTACTTC.

This chain links TRBV19 with TRBJ1-4, with unresolved D. V lost 2 bases and J lost 5, with 12 bases in between. Germline V CDR1 and CDR2: LNHDA, SQIVND (reference sequence). This CDR3 is 15 amino acids long. DNA of the CDR3: TGTGCCAGTAGTATATCAGGCAGCCTAAATGAAAAACTGTTTTTT. Protein: CASSISGSLNEKLFF.

This clone has more than one count but fewer than ten. Other DNA variants within this sample encode the same CDR3. The V gene is TRBV6-5, the J gene TRBJ2-7; D is ambiguous. Germline CDR1 and CDR2: MNHEY and SVGAGI. This CDR3 region has 13 residues. Trimming shortened V by 2 bases and J by 1 base, and 6 bases separated the two germline ends. Written as DNA, the CDR3 is TGTGCCAGCAGTTACGGCGGATCCTACGAGCAGTACTTC. It codes for CASSYGGSYEQYF.

V gene TRBV6-2 or TRBV6-3 combines with J gene TRBJ1-3; D remains ambiguous. The V end lost 2 bases, the J end lost 0 bases, and 11 bases lay between the germline ends. The CDR3 runs to 16 residues. Per germline, CDR1 MNHEY and CDR2 SVGEGT. CDR3 coding DNA: TGTGCCAGCAGTTACCCAACTGGGAGCTCTGGAAACACCATATATTTT. Protein: CASSYPTGSSGNTIYF.

The chain uses TRBV2 and TRBJ2-7; the D gene is possibly TRBD1 (6 bases). This CDR3 comprises 14 residues. The germline V gene has CDR1 SNHLY and CDR2 FYNNEI. The V and J ends lost 6 bases and 3 bases respectively, with 15 bases between them. The CDR3 protein is CASRDLGTSYEQYF. CDR3 bases: TGTGCCAGCAGGGACCTCGGGACAAGCTACGAGCAGTACTTC.